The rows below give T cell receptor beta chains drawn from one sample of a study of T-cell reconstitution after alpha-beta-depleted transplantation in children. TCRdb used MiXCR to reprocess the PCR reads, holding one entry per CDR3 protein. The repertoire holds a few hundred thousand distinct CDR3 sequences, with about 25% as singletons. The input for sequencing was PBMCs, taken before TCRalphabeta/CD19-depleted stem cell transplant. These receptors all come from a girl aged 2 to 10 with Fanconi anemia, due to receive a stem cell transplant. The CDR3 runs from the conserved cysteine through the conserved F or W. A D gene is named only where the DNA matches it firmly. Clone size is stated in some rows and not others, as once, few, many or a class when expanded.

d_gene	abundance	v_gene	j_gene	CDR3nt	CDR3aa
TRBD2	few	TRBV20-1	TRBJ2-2	TGCAGTGCTAGGGCTAGCGGGGAGGTCGGGGAGCTGTTTTTT	CSARASGEVGELFF
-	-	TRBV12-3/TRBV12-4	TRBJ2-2	TGTGCCAGCAGTTTTAAAAGAGCCTGGTCCGGGGAGCTGTTTTTT	CASSFKRAWSGELFF
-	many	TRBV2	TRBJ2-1	TGTGCCAGCAGTCCTAGACAGGGAGGTTACAATGAGCAGTTCTTC	CASSPRQGGYNEQFF
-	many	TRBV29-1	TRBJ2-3	TGCAGCGTTGGAGGGCTAGCGAAGACAGATACGCAGTATTTT	CSVGGLAKTDTQYF
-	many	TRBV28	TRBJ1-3	TGTGCCAGCAGTACAGGGTCCACCTCTGGAAACACCATATATTTT	CASSTGSTSGNTIYF
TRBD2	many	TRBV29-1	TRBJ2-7	TGCAGCGTTAGGCCGGGACTAGCGGTCGAATCAGGTCCCTACGGCGACTACGAGCAGTACTTC	CSVRPGLAVESGPYGDYEQYF
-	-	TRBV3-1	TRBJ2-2	TGTGCCAGCAGCCTCGTAGGCAGGGGTGCCTTCACCGGGGAGCTGTTTTTT	CASSLVGRGAFTGELFF
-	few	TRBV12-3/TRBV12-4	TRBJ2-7	TGTGCCAGCAGTCCCTCATCGGACCTCTCCTACGAGCAGTACTTC	CASSPSSDLSYEQYF
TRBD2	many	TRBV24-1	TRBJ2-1	TGTGCCACCAGTGCTGACACTAGCGGATCTTACAATGAGCAGTTCTTC	CATSADTSGSYNEQFF
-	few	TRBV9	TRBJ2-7	TGTGCCAGCAGCGTAGCTTGGGGGACCGAGCAGTACTTC	CASSVAWGTEQYF
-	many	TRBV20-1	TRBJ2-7	TGCAGTGCTACTCAGGACTACGGCTCCTACGAGCAGTACTTC	CSATQDYGSYEQYF
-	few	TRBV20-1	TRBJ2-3	TGCAGTGCTAGAACAGGAGATACGCAGTATTTT	CSARTGDTQYF
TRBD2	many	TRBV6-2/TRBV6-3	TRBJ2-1	TGTGCCAGCAGTTACTCCCCGGGACTAGCGGGGGGGTCCGTCTCCTACAATGAGCAGTTCTTC	CASSYSPGLAGGSVSYNEQFF
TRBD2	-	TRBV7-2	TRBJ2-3	TGTGCCAGCAGCCCGGGACTAGCGGGAGAGGCAGATACGCAGTATTTT	CASSPGLAGEADTQYF
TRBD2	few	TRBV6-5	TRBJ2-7	TGTGCCAGCAGTTCGAGACTAGCGTCCTCCTACGAGCAGTACTTC	CASSSRLASSYEQYF
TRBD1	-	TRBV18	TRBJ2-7	TGTGCCAGCTCACCCACACCCGGACAGGGCTGGGACTACGAGCAGTACTTC	CASSPTPGQGWDYEQYF
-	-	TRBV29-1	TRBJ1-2	TGCAGCGTTGAAAGACCGAGGGAAGGCTACACCTTC	CSVERPREGYTF
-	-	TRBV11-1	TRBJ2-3	TGTGCCAGCAGCTTAGCGGGGGCCAGGACAGATACGCAGTATTTT	CASSLAGARTDTQYF
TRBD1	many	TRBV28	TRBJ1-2	TGTGCCAGCAGCTCGACAGGGACCTACTATGGCTACACCTTC	CASSSTGTYYGYTF
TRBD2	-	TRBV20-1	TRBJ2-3	TGCAGTGCTTTACCTAGCGGGGGCGGCACAGATACGCAGTATTTT	CSALPSGGGTDTQYF
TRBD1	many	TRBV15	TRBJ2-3	TGTGCCACCAGCAGAGGGGACAGGGGAGCATCAGATACGCAGTATTTT	CATSRGDRGASDTQYF